Listed below are T cell receptor beta chains from one sample, sequenced in a study of blood T cell repertoires in COVID-19. Measured with immunoSEQ multiplex PCR; TCRdb has only the in-frame clones, and not every one. The sample yields about 200,000 clones, over 75% seen once. The sample consisted of peripheral blood. These receptors were obtained from a man in his fifties or sixties with acute or convalescent COVID-19. Each CDR3 is given with its conserved first and last residue. Fields, in order: D gene, V gene, clone size, J gene, CDR3 protein, CDR3 DNA. A D gene is named only where the DNA matches it firmly. Only part of the rows carry a size: once, few, many, or a class if the clone is expanded.

d_call: TRBD1
v_call: TRBV5-4
clone_size: NA
j_call: TRBJ1-1
cdr3_aa: CASSSAGGEAFF
cdr3_nt: TGTGCCAGCAGCTCCGCAGGGGGTGAAGCTTTCTTT

d_call: TRBD1
v_call: TRBV28
clone_size: NA
j_call: TRBJ1-2
cdr3_aa: CASSPWTGGSYGYTF
cdr3_nt: TGTGCCAGCAGTCCGTGGACAGGGGGCAGCTATGGCTACACCTTC

d_call: TRBD2
v_call: TRBV11-2
clone_size: NA
j_call: TRBJ2-1
cdr3_aa: CASRMTSGTYNEQFF
cdr3_nt: TGTGCCAGCAGGATGACTAGCGGAACTTACAATGAGCAGTTCTTC

d_call: NA
v_call: TRBV27
clone_size: once
j_call: TRBJ2-7
cdr3_aa: CASSFGLSSYEQYF
cdr3_nt: TGTGCCAGCAGTTTTGGGCTGAGCTCCTACGAGCAGTACTTC

d_call: NA
v_call: TRBV10-3
clone_size: NA
j_call: TRBJ2-1
cdr3_aa: CAISEGGGLYNEQFF
cdr3_nt: TGTGCCATCAGTGAAGGGGGAGGGTTATACAATGAGCAGTTCTTC

d_call: TRBD1
v_call: TRBV7-3
clone_size: once
j_call: TRBJ1-1
cdr3_aa: CASSLTGTGATEAFF
cdr3_nt: TGTGCCAGCAGCTTAACCGGGACAGGGGCCACTGAAGCTTTCTTT

d_call: NA
v_call: TRBV12-3/TRBV12-4
clone_size: NA
j_call: TRBJ1-4
cdr3_aa: CASSDRSNEKLFF
cdr3_nt: TGTGCCAGCAGTGACAGATCTAATGAAAAACTGTTTTTT

d_call: TRBD1
v_call: TRBV28
clone_size: NA
j_call: TRBJ1-5
cdr3_aa: CASRTRQGSNQPQHF
cdr3_nt: TGTGCCAGCAGAACCCGACAGGGGAGCAATCAGCCCCAGCATTTT

d_call: TRBD2
v_call: TRBV24-1
clone_size: NA
j_call: TRBJ2-1
cdr3_aa: CATSGGVAGVDEQFF
cdr3_nt: TGTGCCACCAGCGGAGGGGTAGCGGGAGTGGATGAGCAGTTCTTC

d_call: NA
v_call: TRBV11-1
clone_size: NA
j_call: TRBJ2-7
cdr3_aa: CASSARDYEQYF
cdr3_nt: TGTGCCAGCAGTGCCAGGGACTACGAGCAGTACTTC

d_call: NA
v_call: TRBV3-1/TRBV3-2
clone_size: NA
j_call: TRBJ1-1
cdr3_aa: CASSQAAAALGAFF
cdr3_nt: TGTGCCAGCAGCCAAGCTGCGGCAGCTCTGGGAGCTTTCTTT

d_call: NA
v_call: TRBV5-6
clone_size: NA
j_call: TRBJ2-1
cdr3_aa: CASSWAGDVNNEQFF
cdr3_nt: TGTGCCAGCAGCTGGGCAGGGGACGTGAACAATGAGCAGTTCTTC

d_call: TRBD1
v_call: TRBV30
clone_size: NA
j_call: TRBJ1-6
cdr3_aa: CAWSARGTDSYNSPLHF
cdr3_nt: TGTGCCTGGAGTGCACGGGGGACAGACTCCTATAATTCACCCCTCCACTTT

d_call: TRBD1
v_call: TRBV10-3
clone_size: NA
j_call: TRBJ1-4
cdr3_aa: CAISESIGQGLSGKLFF
cdr3_nt: TGTGCCATCAGTGAGTCGATTGGACAGGGGCTATCGGGAAAACTGTTTTTT

d_call: NA
v_call: TRBV18
clone_size: NA
j_call: TRBJ2-7
cdr3_aa: CASSSGEGLAYEQYF
cdr3_nt: TGTGCCAGCTCCTCAGGGGAGGGTTTGGCCTACGAGCAGTACTTC

d_call: TRBD1
v_call: TRBV28
clone_size: NA
j_call: TRBJ1-2
cdr3_aa: CANSSGQVRYGYTF
cdr3_nt: TGTGCCAACAGTTCTGGACAGGTTAGGTATGGCTACACCTTC